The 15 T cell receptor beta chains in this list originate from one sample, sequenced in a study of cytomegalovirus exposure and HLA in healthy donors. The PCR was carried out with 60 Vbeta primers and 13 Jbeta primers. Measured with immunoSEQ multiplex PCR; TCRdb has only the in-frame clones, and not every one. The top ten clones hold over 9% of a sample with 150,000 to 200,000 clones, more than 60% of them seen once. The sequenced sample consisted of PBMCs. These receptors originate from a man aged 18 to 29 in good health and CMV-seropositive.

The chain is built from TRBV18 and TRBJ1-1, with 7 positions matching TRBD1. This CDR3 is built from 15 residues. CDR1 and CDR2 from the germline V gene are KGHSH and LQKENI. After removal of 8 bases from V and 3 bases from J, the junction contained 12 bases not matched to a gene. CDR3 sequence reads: CASNARQGVDTEAFF. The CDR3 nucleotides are TGTGCCAGCAATGCCCGACAGGGAGTAGACACTGAAGCTTTCTTT.

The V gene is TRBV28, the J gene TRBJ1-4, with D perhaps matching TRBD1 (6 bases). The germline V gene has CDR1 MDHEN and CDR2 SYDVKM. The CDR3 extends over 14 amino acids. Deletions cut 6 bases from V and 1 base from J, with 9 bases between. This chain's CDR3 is CASSNRVTNEKLFF. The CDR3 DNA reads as TGTGCCAGCAGCAACAGGGTAACTAATGAAAAACTGTTTTTT.

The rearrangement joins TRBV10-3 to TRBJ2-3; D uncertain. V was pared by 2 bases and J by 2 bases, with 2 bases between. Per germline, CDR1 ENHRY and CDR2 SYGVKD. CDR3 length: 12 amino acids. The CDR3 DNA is TGTGCCATCAGTGAGCTCACAGATACGCAGTATTTT. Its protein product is CAISELTDTQYF.

The CDR3: CASTPPRGRTYSGELFF. The CDR3, as DNA: TGTGCCAGTACTCCCCCCCGCGGGAGGACGTACAGCGGGGAGCTGTTTTTT. The chain joins TRBV28 to TRBJ2-2; 8 bases line up with TRBD2. Germline CDR1 is MDHEN and CDR2 is SYDVKM. This CDR3 spans 17 amino acids. V was clipped by 9 bases and J by 7 bases; unmatched bases: 19.

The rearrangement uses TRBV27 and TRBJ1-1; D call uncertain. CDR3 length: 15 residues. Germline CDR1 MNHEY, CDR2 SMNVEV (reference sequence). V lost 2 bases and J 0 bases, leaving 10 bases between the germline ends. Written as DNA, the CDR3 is TGTGCCAGCAGTTTAGTACAGCCCTTGAACACTGAAGCTTTCTTT. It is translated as CASSLVQPLNTEAFF.

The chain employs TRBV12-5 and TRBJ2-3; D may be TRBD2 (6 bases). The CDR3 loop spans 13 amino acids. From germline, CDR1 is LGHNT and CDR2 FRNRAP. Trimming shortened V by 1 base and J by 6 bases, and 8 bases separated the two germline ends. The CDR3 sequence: CASGLEREDTQYF. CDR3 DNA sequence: TGTGCTAGTGGTTTGGAACGGGAGGATACGCAGTATTTT.

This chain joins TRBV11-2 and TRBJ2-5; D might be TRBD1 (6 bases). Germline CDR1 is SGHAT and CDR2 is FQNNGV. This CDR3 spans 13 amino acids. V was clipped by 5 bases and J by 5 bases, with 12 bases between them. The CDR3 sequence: CASSPDRWETQYF. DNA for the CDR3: TGTGCCAGCAGCCCCGACAGGTGGGAGACCCAGTACTTC.

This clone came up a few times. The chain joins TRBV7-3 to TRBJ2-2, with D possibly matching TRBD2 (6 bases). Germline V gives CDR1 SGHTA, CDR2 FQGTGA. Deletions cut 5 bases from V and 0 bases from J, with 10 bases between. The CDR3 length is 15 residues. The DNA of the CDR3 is TGTGCCAGCAGCCGTGGGACTTCGAACACCGGGGAGCTGTTTTTT. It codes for CASSRGTSNTGELFF.

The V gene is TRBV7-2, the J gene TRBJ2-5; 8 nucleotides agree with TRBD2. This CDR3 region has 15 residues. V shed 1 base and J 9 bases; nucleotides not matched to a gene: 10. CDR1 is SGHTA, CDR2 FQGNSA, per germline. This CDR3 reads CASSLVSGRSTAQYF. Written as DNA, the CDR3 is TGTGCCAGCAGCTTAGTCAGCGGGAGATCTACGGCCCAGTACTTC.

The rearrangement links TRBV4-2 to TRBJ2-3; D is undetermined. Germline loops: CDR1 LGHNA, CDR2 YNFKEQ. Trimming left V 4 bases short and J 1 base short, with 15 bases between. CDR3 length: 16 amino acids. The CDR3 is CASSPLAQTGTDTQYF. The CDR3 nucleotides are TGTGCCAGCAGCCCGTTGGCACAGACGGGCACAGATACGCAGTATTTT.

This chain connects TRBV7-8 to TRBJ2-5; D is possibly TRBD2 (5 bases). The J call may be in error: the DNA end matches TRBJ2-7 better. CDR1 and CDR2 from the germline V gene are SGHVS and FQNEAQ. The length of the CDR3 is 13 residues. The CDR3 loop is CASSLVAGSEQYF. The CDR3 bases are TGTGCCAGCAGCTTAGTTGCGGGTTCCGAGCAGTACTTC.

The CDR3 sequence: CASSQGQGPLLTDTQYF. Here the CDR3 DNA reads TGCGCCAGCAGCCAAGGCCAGGGGCCACTTCTTACAGATACGCAGTATTTT. This chain connects TRBV4-1 to TRBJ2-3, with D perhaps matching TRBD1 (6 bases). Germline V gives CDR1 MGHRA, CDR2 YSYEKL. V was cut by 1 base and J by 3 bases, with 17 bases left in between. The CDR3 is 17 amino acids.

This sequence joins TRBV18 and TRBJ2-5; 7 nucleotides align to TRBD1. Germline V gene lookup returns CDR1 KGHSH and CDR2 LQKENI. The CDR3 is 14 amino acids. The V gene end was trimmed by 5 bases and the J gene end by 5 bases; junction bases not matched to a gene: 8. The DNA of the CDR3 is TGTGCCAGCTCAGGGGGACAGTCTTTTGAGACCCAGTACTTC. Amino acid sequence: CASSGGQSFETQYF. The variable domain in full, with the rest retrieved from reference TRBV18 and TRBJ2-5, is NAGVMQNPRHLVRRRGQEARLRCSPMKGHSHVYWYRQLPEEGLKFMVYLQKENIIDESGMPKERFSAEFPKEGPSILRIQQVVRGDSAAYFCASSGGQSFETQYFGPGTRLLVL.

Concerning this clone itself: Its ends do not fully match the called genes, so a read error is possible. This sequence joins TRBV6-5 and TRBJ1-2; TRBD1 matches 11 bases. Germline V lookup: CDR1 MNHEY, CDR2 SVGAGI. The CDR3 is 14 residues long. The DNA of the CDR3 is TGTGCCAGCAGCGGACAGGGGGCTAACTATGGCTACCCCTTC. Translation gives CASSGQGANYGYPF.

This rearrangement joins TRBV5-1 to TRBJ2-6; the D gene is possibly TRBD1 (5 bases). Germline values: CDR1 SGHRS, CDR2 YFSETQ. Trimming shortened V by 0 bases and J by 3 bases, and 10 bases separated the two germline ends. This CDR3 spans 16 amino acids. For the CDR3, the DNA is TGCGCCAGCAGCTTGGCCAGGGCCTTTGGGGCCAACGTCCTGACTTTC. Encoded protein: CASSLARAFGANVLTF.